Presented here are 29 T cell receptor beta chains from one specimen sequenced in a study of shared clonotypes between healthy human individuals. Here immunoSEQ multiplex PCR was the method, and the copy in TCRdb shows in-frame clones only, minus some. This table holds 2 million to 3 million clones, over 85% found once. Sequenced: naive CD4+ T cells from PBMCs. Stated subset: CD45RA+ positively selected. Source of these receptors: a man aged 18 to 30 in good health. Some clones in this sample may be carry-over from other donors' samples.

V gene TRBV4-1 combines with J gene TRBJ2-3; D could derive from TRBD1 or TRBD2 (5 bases each). The CDR3 runs to 12 residues. Germline CDR1 and CDR2: MGHRA and YSYEKL. V was pared by 3 bases and J by 9 bases, with 10 bases between. For the CDR3, the DNA is TGCGCCAGCAGCCACCCACGGGGCACGCAGTATTTT. Protein sequence: CASSHPRGTQYF.

The J gene is TRBJ2-7, the V gene TRBV2; D gene unclear. The CDR3 sequence is 12 residues long. V was trimmed by 6 bases and J by 5 bases, leaving 11 bases between them. Germline CDR1 SNHLY, CDR2 FYNNEI. The CDR3 bases are TGTGCCAGCAGGGGCGAGATTAACGAGCAGTACTTC. Translated: CASRGEINEQYF.

This chain links TRBV7-3 with TRBJ2-3; 13 bases line up with TRBD2. CDR3 length: 15 amino acids. Germline V lookup: CDR1 SGHTA, CDR2 FQGTGA. J gave up 5 bases and V 5 bases, and 4 bases lay outside the gene matches. The DNA of the CDR3 is TGTGCCAGCAGCGCGGGACTAGCGGGACAAGATACGCAGTATTTT. Residues: CASSAGLAGQDTQYF.

The gene calls are TRBV14 and TRBJ2-5; 10 nucleotides agree with TRBD2. Germline V gene lookup returns CDR1 SGHDN and CDR2 FVKESK. Losses at the gene ends were 2 bases for V and 9 bases for J; bases not matched to a gene: 12. This CDR3 region has 16 residues. CDR3 protein: CASSQSFSGRPKAQYF. In DNA, the CDR3 is TGTGCCAGCAGCCAATCTTTTAGCGGGAGGCCTAAGGCCCAGTACTTC.

As concerns this clone: Other nucleotide sequences from this sample produce the same CDR3. The J gene is TRBJ2-7, the V gene TRBV7-2, with 10 bases that match TRBD1. The V gene end was trimmed by 5 bases and the J gene end by 3 bases; junction bases not matched to a gene: 4. The CDR3 consists of 14 residues. CDR1 is SGHTA, CDR2 FQGNSA, per germline. For the CDR3, the DNA is TGTGCCAGCAGCAACCGGGACAGGGGCTACGAGCAGTACTTC. This gives the protein CASSNRDRGYEQYF.

The chain is built from TRBV5-1 and TRBJ2-7, with D hard to call. The CDR3 is 14 residues long. Germline values: CDR1 SGHRS, CDR2 YFSETQ. Trimming pared 1 base from V and 5 bases from J, leaving 13 bases between. The CDR3 DNA reads TGCGCCAGCAGCTTGCCATCGAAGGTTGACGAGCAGTACTTC. Residues: CASSLPSKVDEQYF.

A remark on this clone: Other nucleotide sequences from this sample produce the same CDR3. This sequence joins TRBV28 and TRBJ2-2, with a tentative D call TRBD1 (5 bases). CDR1 is MDHEN, CDR2 SYDVKM, per germline. This CDR3 comprises 16 residues. Trimming shortened V by 1 base and J by 0 bases, and 9 bases separated the two germline ends. As DNA, the CDR3 is TGTGCCAGCAGTTTATCAGGCAGGGCGAACACCGGGGAGCTGTTTTTT. Encoded protein: CASSLSGRANTGELFF.

The CDR3 spells CASSPLGTQGQPQHF. Here the CDR3 DNA reads TGTGCCAGCAGCCCCTTGGGGACACAGGGTCAGCCCCAGCATTTT. This chain joins TRBV9 and TRBJ1-5; D may be TRBD1 (6 bases). Per germline, CDR1 SGDLS and CDR2 YYNGEE. V lost 4 bases and J lost 6, with 17 bases in between. The CDR3 is made up of 15 amino acids.

This clone occurred once. The rearrangement joins TRBV27 to TRBJ1-4; D may be TRBD1 (5 bases). This CDR3 is built from 14 residues. V gave up 8 bases and J gave up 0 bases, with 10 bases separating them. Germline V gene data show CDR1 as MNHEY and CDR2 as SMNVEV (reference sequence). DNA of the CDR3: TGTGCCAGCGGGGCCCCTTCAACTAATGAAAAACTGTTTTTT. It encodes CASGAPSTNEKLFF.

DNA of the CDR3: TGTGCCAGCAGTTCCGGGGATTGGGCAACCGCCGGGGAGCTGTTTTTT. This translates into CASSSGDWATAGELFF. This chain joins TRBV28 and TRBJ2-2; D is perhaps TRBD2 (5 bases). Germline V CDR1 and CDR2: MDHEN, SYDVKM. V dropped 4 bases and J dropped 6 bases, with 18 bases sitting between them. CDR3 size: 16 residues.

The chain has TRBV28 and TRBJ1-5; TRBD1 might be the D (6 bases). Per germline, CDR1 MDHEN and CDR2 SYDVKM. The CDR3 is 14 amino acids. The V end was cut by 1 base, the J end by 6 bases, with 10 bases between. CDR3 DNA: TGTGCCAGCAGTTTATCCAGGGGACGTCAGCCCCAGCATTTT. This codes for CASSLSRGRQPQHF.

The rearrangement links TRBV2 to TRBJ2-2; 7 bases match TRBD1. J gave up 6 bases and V 3 bases, and 10 bases lay outside the gene matches. Germline V gene sequence: CDR1 SNHLY, CDR2 FYNNEI. The CDR3 extends over 16 amino acids. The CDR3 DNA reads as TGTGCCAGCAGTGATAGACAGGGTGAATTCGCCGGGGAGCTGTTTTTT. This sequence encodes CASSDRQGEFAGELFF.

This clone was detected a few times. The gene calls are TRBV28 and TRBJ1-4; 7 bases are shared with TRBD1. Germline CDR1 MDHEN, CDR2 SYDVKM. V shed 6 bases, J shed 10 bases, and the junction held 5 bases outside the gene matches. The CDR3 length is 12 residues. The CDR3, as DNA: TGTGCCAGCAGGACAGGGTTTCGAAAACTGTTTTTT. Translating it yields CASRTGFRKLFF.

Concerning this clone: Other DNA sequences in the sample encode the same CDR3. The chain has TRBV5-1 and TRBJ2-2; possibly TRBD2 for D (5 bases). Germline CDR1 SGHRS, CDR2 YFSETQ. V lost 0 bases and J 1 base, leaving 7 bases between the germline ends. The CDR3 length is 15 residues. For the CDR3, the DNA is TGCGCCAGCAGCTTGGTCGGGGAGAACACCGGGGAGCTGTTTTTT. Translation gives CASSLVGENTGELFF.

The genes are TRBV28 and TRBJ1-2, with D hard to call. CDR3 length: 14 residues. Trimming took off 2 bases at V and 8 bases at J, with 15 bases between the two ends. Germline V lookup: CDR1 MDHEN, CDR2 SYDVKM. The CDR3 reads CASSLADILGGYTF. The CDR3 nucleotides are TGTGCCAGCAGTTTAGCAGATATACTTGGAGGCTACACCTTC.

The chain carries TRBV21-1 and TRBJ2-7; the table's D gene call, TRBD2, was not cross checked with the DNA. TRBV21-1 is classified as a pseudogene. The CDR3 length is 15 residues. The CDR3 loop is CASSSFRVPSYEQYF. Written as DNA, the CDR3 is TGTGCCAGCAGCAGTTTCCGGGTTCCCTCCTACGAGCAGTACTTC.

This clone was recorded only once. Within the sample, other DNA sequences also encode this same CDR3. DNA for the CDR3: TGTGCCAGCAGTTATGGCGGGAGCACAGATACGCAGTATTTT. It codes for CASSYGGSTDTQYF. The chain uses TRBV28 and TRBJ2-3, with a tentative D call TRBD2 (5 bases). The CDR3 totals 14 residues. The V gene lost 4 bases and the J gene lost 0 bases, with 8 bases spanning the gap. Germline V gene data show CDR1 as MDHEN and CDR2 as SYDVKM. The entire variable domain, with the rest obtained from reference TRBV28 and TRBJ2-3, is as follows: DVKVTQSSRYLVKRTGEKVFLECVQDMDHENMFWYRQDPGLGLRLIYFSYDVKMKEKGDIPEGYSVSREKKERFSLILESASTNQTSMYLCASSYGGSTDTQYFGPGTRLTVL.

The chain joins TRBV28 to TRBJ2-1; D is tentatively TRBD1 or TRBD2 (5 bases each). Per the germline V gene, CDR1 is MDHEN and CDR2 is SYDVKM. The CDR3 spans 16 residues. V gave up 6 bases and J gave up 0 bases, with 15 bases separating them. The CDR3 protein is CASRPISGGSYNEQFF. The DNA for the CDR3 is TGTGCCAGCAGGCCCATCAGTGGGGGCTCCTACAATGAGCAGTTCTTC.

Of note for this clone: Other DNA sequences in the same sample also yield this CDR3. The rearrangement joins TRBV5-1 to TRBJ2-1; 7 positions agree with TRBD2. The CDR3 is made up of 15 amino acids. The junction had 4 bases not matched to a gene; V was cut back by 0 bases and J by 4 bases. Germline CDR1 reads SGHRS; CDR2 reads YFSETQ. The CDR3 here is CASSLGLAAYNEQFF. Written as DNA, the CDR3 is TGCGCCAGCAGCTTGGGACTAGCAGCTTACAATGAGCAGTTCTTC.

Notes on this clone: Other nucleotide sequences in the sample specify the same CDR3. The J gene is TRBJ2-5, the V gene TRBV9; D is perhaps TRBD2 (6 bases). The germline gives CDR1 SGDLS, CDR2 YYNGEE. There are 13 residues in the CDR3. The germline V and J ends were trimmed by 2 bases and 5 bases, with 10 bases remaining between them. The CDR3 DNA is TGTGCCAGCAGCGTGGGGAGCGGGGAGACCCAGTACTTC. It encodes CASSVGSGETQYF.

V and J are TRBV6-1 and TRBJ1-4; D is ambiguous. Germline CDR1 is MNHNS and CDR2 is SASEGT. The CDR3 totals 15 residues. V shed 5 bases and J shed 7 bases, with 17 bases lying between them. The chain's CDR3 is CASSTTATVIEKLFF. CDR3 DNA: TGTGCCAGCAGTACCACAGCTACCGTCATTGAAAAACTGTTTTTT.

As for this clone: In the same sample, other DNA sequences code for this CDR3. The chain carries TRBV18 and TRBJ1-5; D uncertain. Germline CDR1 and CDR2: KGHSH and LQKENI. V was shortened by 3 bases and J by 5 bases, with 8 bases between the two germline ends. There are 13 residues in the CDR3. In nucleotides, the CDR3 is TGTGCCAGCTCACCGTCGCTAGATCAGCCCCAGCATTTT. The encoded protein is CASSPSLDQPQHF.

In nucleotides, the CDR3 is TGTGCCAGCAGTTTAGGGACAGGGAATGGCTACACCTTC. Protein product: CASSLGTGNGYTF. The chain joins TRBV28 to TRBJ1-2; TRBD1 aligns across 9 bases. The V gene's germline CDR1 is MDHEN and CDR2 SYDVKM. The CDR3 has 13 residues. V trimming: 2 bases; J trimming: 6 bases; junction bases outside the gene matches: 1.

The chain is built from TRBV28 and TRBJ2-1; weak D call: TRBD2 (6 bases). CDR1 and CDR2 (germline): MDHEN, SYDVKM. The CDR3 consists of 15 residues. V was cut by 4 bases and J by 0 bases, with 10 bases left in between. The CDR3 region is CASSSTGDSYNEQFF. The DNA of the CDR3 is TGTGCCAGCAGTTCCACGGGGGACTCCTACAATGAGCAGTTCTTC.

The genes are TRBV6-1 and TRBJ1-2; D might be TRBD1 (5 bases). The CDR3 length is 13 residues. Between the trimmed V and J ends, which lost 6 bases and 3 bases, there was a span of 11 bases. Germline CDR1 and CDR2: MNHNS and SASEGT. CDR3 sequence: CASRPGGDYGYTF. The DNA for the CDR3 is TGTGCCAGCAGACCGGGGGGGGACTATGGCTACACCTTC.

This clone occurred once. V is TRBV4-2 and J is TRBJ1-3, with 7 bases lining up with TRBD1. CDR3 length: 14 residues. Germline assignment: CDR1 LGHNA and CDR2 YNFKEQ. The trim removed 7 bases at V and 3 bases at J, leaving 6 bases unmatched. In nucleotides, the CDR3 is TGTGCCAGCATCCCTAGGGGGCGTGGAAACACCATATATTTT. Translating it yields CASIPRGRGNTIYF.

J is TRBJ2-1 and V is TRBV5-1; the D is unclear. CDR3 length: 14 amino acids. Per germline, CDR1 SGHRS and CDR2 YFSETQ. Trimming stripped 0 bases from V and 6 bases from J, with 10 bases between. For the CDR3, the DNA is TGCGCCAGCAGCTTGGATGTATTCTCCAATGAGCAGTTCTTC. Amino acid sequence: CASSLDVFSNEQFF.

The chain links TRBV20-1 to TRBJ1-1; no definite D call. V was shortened by 0 bases and J by 7 bases, with 6 bases between the two germline ends. This CDR3 has 11 amino acids. Germline CDR1 is DFQATT and CDR2 is SNEGSKA (reference sequence). CDR3 loop: CSARESIEAFF. The CDR3 nucleotides read TGCAGTGCTAGAGAATCTATTGAAGCTTTCTTT.

The CDR3 sequence is CASSSVGSGSFTGELFF. CDR3 nucleotides: TGTGCCAGCAGTTCAGTGGGGAGCGGGAGTTTTACCGGGGAGCTGTTTTTT. The chain joins TRBV28 to TRBJ2-2, with 8 bases fitting TRBD2. The CDR3 contains 17 residues. CDR1 and CDR2 from the germline V gene are MDHEN and SYDVKM. The V and J ends lost 4 bases and 5 bases, in that order; junction bases with no gene match: 12.